This TCR beta chain was found in a study of blood T cell repertoires in COVID-19. Study in general: Sites across the United States, Italy and Spain contributed samples from acute and convalescent COVID-19.

Authors' data handling: Amplification of reference gene primers provided the estimated nucleated cell counts. Produced via immunoSEQ multiplex PCR; TCRdb's table is partial and in-frame only. V, J and clone size were drawn from that table, and D and trimming were deduced from the DNA. The sample consists of roughly 270,000 clones, approximately 86% of them appearing once. The CDR3 length is 13 residues. V lost 7 bases to trimming and J lost 7 bases, with 12 bases between them. Germline V lookup: CDR1 SGDLS, CDR2 YYNGEE. The sequence derives from a man between 18 and 29 years old with active or convalescent COVID-19. What was sequenced was peripheral blood. This chain joins TRBV9 and TRBJ1-6; no clear D. The CDR3 DNA is TGTGCCAGCTCGACGGGGTTCAATTCACCCCTCCACTTT. Translating gives CASSTGFNSPLHF.